Following are 19 T cell receptor beta chains from one sample sequenced in a study of CD8 T cells in Susac syndrome. When the RNA was reverse transcribed, random hexamers were used with an input of roughly 0.5 to 1 ug. TCRdb reprocessed the immunoSEQ multiplex PCR reads with MiXCR, giving one entry per CDR3 protein. The sample yields around 170,000 distinct CDR3 sequences, about 96% seen once. The sequencing sample was made of CD4+ T cells from PBMCs. The receptors were gathered from a human donor with Susac syndrome.

The rearrangement links TRBV6-1 to TRBJ2-6, with D possibly being TRBD1 (5 bases). CDR3 length: 18 amino acids. Trimming left V 7 bases short and J 0 bases short, with 19 bases between. The V gene's germline CDR1 is MNHNS and CDR2 SASEGT. The chain's CDR3 is CASKVQGSAYSGANVLTF. The CDR3 coding sequence is TGTGCCAGCAAGGTTCAGGGCTCTGCGTACTCTGGGGCCAACGTCCTGACTTTC.

The chain links TRBV28 to TRBJ1-2; no reliable D call. The CDR3 covers 13 residues. Germline V gene sequence: CDR1 MDHEN, CDR2 SYDVKM. With 8 bases removed from V and 8 bases from J, the gap between germline ends came to 18 bases. The CDR3 region has the DNA TGTGCCAGCCGTATAGCGAGGGCGAGCGGCTACACCTTC. It is translated as CASRIARASGYTF.

The rearrangement links TRBV4-3 to TRBJ2-5; the D gene is possibly TRBD2 (6 bases). Germline-derived CDR1 and CDR2 are LGHNA and YSLEER. V lost 4 bases, J lost 2 bases, and 11 bases lay in between. The CDR3 covers 14 residues. The CDR3: CASSPVGLQETQYF. The DNA of the CDR3 is TGCGCCAGCAGCCCCGTTGGACTACAAGAGACCCAGTACTTC.

V and J are TRBV20-1 and TRBJ2-3; 8 bases fit TRBD2. In germline, CDR1 is DFQATT, CDR2 SNEGSKA (reference sequence). The CDR3 totals 13 residues. V was pared by 8 bases and J by 2 bases, with 6 bases of the junction left unmatched. The CDR3 is CSIGGANTDTQYF. The CDR3 DNA follows: TGCAGTATCGGGGGGGCCAACACAGATACGCAGTATTTT.

CDR3 nucleotide sequence: TGTGCCAGCAGCTTGCAGGGGACTTACACAGATACGCAGTATTTT. Its translation is CASSLQGTYTDTQYF. The rearrangement joins TRBV7-8 to TRBJ2-3; possibly TRBD1 or TRBD2 for D (6 bases each). The CDR3 runs to 15 residues. V was trimmed by 3 bases and J by 2 bases, leaving 12 bases between them. From germline, CDR1 is SGHVS and CDR2 FQNEAQ.

V usage is TRBV7-9 and J usage is TRBJ2-1; the D is unclear. The CDR3 is 15 amino acids. The germline V gene has CDR1 SEHNR and CDR2 FQNEAQ (reference sequence). With 1 base removed from V and 0 bases from J, the gap between germline ends came to 7 bases. CDR3 coding DNA: TGTGCCAGCAGCTTAGATTTAAACTCCTACAATGAGCAGTTCTTC. This translates into CASSLDLNSYNEQFF.

The rearrangement uses TRBV12-3 or TRBV12-4 and TRBJ1-2; D is perhaps TRBD1 (5 bases). The CDR3 extends over 12 amino acids. V shed 3 bases and J shed 8 bases, with 10 bases lying between them. Written as DNA, the CDR3 is TGTGCCAGCAGTTTCGCGACAGACGGCTACACCTTC. Its translation: CASSFATDGYTF.

This chain uses TRBV27 with TRBJ1-2; 8 bases are shared with TRBD1. The CDR3 totals 13 residues. With V trimmed by 6 bases and J by 5 bases, 5 bases remained unmatched. Germline lookup yields CDR1 MNHEY and CDR2 SMNVEV (reference sequence). The CDR3 reads CASRRQGRYGYTF. CDR3 nucleotide sequence: TGTGCCAGCAGGAGACAGGGGAGGTATGGCTACACCTTC.

V gene TRBV4-3 combines with J gene TRBJ2-5; TRBD1 agrees at 8 bases. V was pared by 0 bases and J by 5 bases, with 8 bases of the junction left unmatched. The CDR3 totals 16 residues. Germline assignment: CDR1 LGHNA and CDR2 YSLEER. CDR3 nucleotide sequence: TGCGCCAGCAGCCAAGATTGGAGGACAGGGTCTGAGACCCAGTACTTC. Its protein is CASSQDWRTGSETQYF.

This clonotype occurred once. V gene TRBV23-1 combines with J gene TRBJ1-1; a weak D match, TRBD1 (6 bases). TRBV23-1 is designated an ORF whose function remains uncertain. The CDR3 consists of 15 residues. V was shortened by 6 bases and J by 1 base, with 15 bases between the two germline ends. CDR3 region: CASSDAGQTNTEAFF. In nucleotides, the CDR3 is TGCGCCAGCAGCGATGCGGGACAAACGAACACTGAAGCTTTCTTT.

J is TRBJ2-5 and V is TRBV2; D gene unclear. The CDR3 loop spans 14 amino acids. Germline V gene lookup returns CDR1 SNHLY and CDR2 FYNNEI. Trimming removed 6 bases at V and 5 bases at J, with 16 bases between. CDR3: CASRDPARSETQYF. The CDR3, as DNA: TGTGCCAGCAGGGATCCCGCACGATCGGAGACCCAGTACTTC.

The CDR3 DNA reads TGCAGTGCTAAGGAGACACAAGAGACCCAGTACTTC. Its translation is CSAKETQETQYF. The chain has TRBV20-1 and TRBJ2-5; D not certain. The CDR3 consists of 12 residues. The germline gives CDR1 DFQATT, CDR2 SNEGSKA (reference sequence). Trimming stripped 4 bases from V and 2 bases from J, with 8 bases between.

This chain links TRBV15 with TRBJ2-4; 8 positions agree with TRBD1. V was clipped by 3 bases and J by 1 base; unmatched bases: 5. From germline, CDR1 is LNHNV and CDR2 YYDKDF (reference sequence). The CDR3 is 16 amino acids. The CDR3 region is CATSRTGAGAKNIQYF. DNA for the CDR3: TGTGCCACCAGCAGGACAGGGGCTGGGGCCAAAAACATTCAGTACTTC.

This rearrangement joins TRBV20-1 to TRBJ2-1, with 9 bases fitting TRBD1. Losses at the gene ends were 3 bases for V and 4 bases for J; bases not matched to a gene: 4. The CDR3 sequence is 14 residues long. Per the germline V gene, CDR1 is DFQATT and CDR2 is SNEGSKA (reference sequence). The CDR3 DNA follows: TGCAGTGCTAGCGGACAGGGGCGGTACAATGAGCAGTTCTTC. Translation: CSASGQGRYNEQFF.

The chain combines TRBV12-3 or TRBV12-4 with TRBJ2-5; tentatively, D is TRBD1 (5 bases). V was shortened by 6 bases and J by 3 bases, with 8 bases between the two germline ends. There are 12 residues in the CDR3. The CDR3 nucleotides are TGTGCCAGCAGCCCCAGGGAAGAGACCCAGTACTTC. It is translated as CASSPREETQYF.

This clonotype was found once. V and J are TRBV20-1 and TRBJ2-3; a possible D gene is TRBD1 (6 bases). CDR3 length: 14 residues. V lost 7 bases to trimming and J lost 5 bases, with 19 bases between them. Germline V CDR1 and CDR2: DFQATT, SNEGSKA (reference sequence). CDR3 DNA sequence: TGCAGTGTCCCTATCCGGAGAGGGGGAGATACGCAGTATTTT. This sequence encodes CSVPIRRGGDTQYF.

This clonotype was observed once. The CDR3 coding sequence is TGTGCCAGCAGCCAAGTAGGGATACCGTTCTTC. This codes for CASSQVGIPFF. The chain employs TRBV14 and TRBJ2-1; no reliable D call. The CDR3 spans 11 residues. The germline CDR1 and CDR2 sequences are SGHDN and FVKESK. Trimming stripped 1 base from V and 15 bases from J, with 10 bases between.

J is TRBJ1-2 and V is TRBV30; D gene unclear. Germline CDR1 is GTSNPN and CDR2 is SVGIG (reference sequence). The V end lost 0 bases, the J end lost 0 bases, and 11 bases lay between the germline ends. CDR3 size: 15 residues. In DNA form, the CDR3 reads TGTGCCTGGAGTGTAACGGCAGCAACTAACTATGGCTACACCTTC. Its protein product is CAWSVTAATNYGYTF.

V gene TRBV15 combines with J gene TRBJ2-1; 7 nucleotides match TRBD1. CDR1 LNHNV and CDR2 YYDKDF come from the germline V gene (reference sequence). The CDR3 contains 15 residues. After removal of 4 bases from V and 2 bases from J, the junction contained 5 bases not matched to a gene. CDR3 in amino acids: CATSTTQGAYNEQFF. CDR3 bases: TGTGCCACCAGCACAACGCAGGGGGCCTACAATGAGCAGTTCTTC.